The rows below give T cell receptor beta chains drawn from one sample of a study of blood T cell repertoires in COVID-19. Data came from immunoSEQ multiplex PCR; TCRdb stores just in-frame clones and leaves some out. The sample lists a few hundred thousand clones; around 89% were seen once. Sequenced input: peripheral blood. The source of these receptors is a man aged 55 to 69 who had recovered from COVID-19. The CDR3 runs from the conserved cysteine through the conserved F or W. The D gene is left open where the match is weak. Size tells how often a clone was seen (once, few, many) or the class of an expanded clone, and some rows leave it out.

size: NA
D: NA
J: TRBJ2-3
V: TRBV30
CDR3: CARTLGGQQGDTQYF
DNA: TGTGCCCGAACCCTGGGGGGGCAACAGGGAGATACGCAGTATTTT

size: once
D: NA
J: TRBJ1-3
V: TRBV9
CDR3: CASSSRQSDTIYF
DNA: TGTGCCAGCAGCTCTCGACAGTCTGACACCATATATTTT

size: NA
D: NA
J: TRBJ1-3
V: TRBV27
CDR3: CASSSPGSSSGNTIYF
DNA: TGTGCCAGCAGTTCCCCAGGGTCTAGCTCTGGAAACACCATATATTTT

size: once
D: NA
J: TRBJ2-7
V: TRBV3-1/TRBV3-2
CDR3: CASSQQGSSYEQYF
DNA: TGTGCCAGCAGCCAACAGGGTAGCTCCTACGAGCAGTACTTC

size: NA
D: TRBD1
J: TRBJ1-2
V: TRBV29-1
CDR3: CSVETGTVGYTF
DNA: TGCAGCGTAGAGACAGGGACGGTAGGCTACACCTTC

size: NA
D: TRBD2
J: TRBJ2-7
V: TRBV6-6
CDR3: CASSYSGGFYEQYF
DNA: TGTGCCAGCAGTTACTCGGGGGGGTTCTACGAGCAGTACTTC

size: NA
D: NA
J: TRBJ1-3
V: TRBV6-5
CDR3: CAVLNRHRSGNTIYF
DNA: TGTGCCGTCCTAAACCGACACCGCTCTGGAAACACCATATATTTT

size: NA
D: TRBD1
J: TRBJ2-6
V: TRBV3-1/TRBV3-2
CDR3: CASSPRSGQGVSSGANVLTF
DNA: TGTGCCAGCAGCCCACGAAGCGGACAGGGGGTTAGCTCTGGGGCCAACGTCCTGACTTTC

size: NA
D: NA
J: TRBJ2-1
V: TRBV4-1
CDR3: CASSPGGPNEQFF
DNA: TGCGCCAGCAGCCCTGGGGGCCCTAATGAGCAGTTCTTC

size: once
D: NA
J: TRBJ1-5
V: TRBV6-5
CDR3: CASSSGADQPQHF
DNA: TGTGCCAGCAGTTCAGGTGCAGATCAGCCCCAGCATTTT

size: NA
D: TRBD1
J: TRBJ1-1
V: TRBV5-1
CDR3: CASSGDRGHTEAFF
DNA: TGCGCCAGCAGCGGGGACAGGGGGCACACTGAAGCTTTCTTT

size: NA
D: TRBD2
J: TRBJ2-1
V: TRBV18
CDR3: CASSPALAGDSYNEQFF
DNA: TGTGCCAGCTCACCCGCCTTAGCGGGTGATTCCTACAATGAGCAGTTCTTC

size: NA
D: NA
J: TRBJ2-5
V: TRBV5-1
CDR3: CASSYGGLGETQYF
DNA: TGCGCCAGCAGTTACGGGGGGCTAGGCGAGACCCAGTACTTC

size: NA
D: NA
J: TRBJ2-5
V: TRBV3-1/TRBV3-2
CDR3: CASSQGRGAGETQYF
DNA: TGTGCCAGCAGCCAGGGCAGGGGGGCCGGGGAGACCCAGTACTTC

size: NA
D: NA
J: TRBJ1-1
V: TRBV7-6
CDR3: CASRSLRPGRDTEAFF
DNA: TGTGCCAGCAGGTCCCTTAGGCCAGGGAGGGACACTGAAGCTTTCTTT

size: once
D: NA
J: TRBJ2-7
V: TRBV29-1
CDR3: CSARDTPYEQYF
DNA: TGCAGCGCTAGGGACACCCCCTACGAGCAGTACTTC

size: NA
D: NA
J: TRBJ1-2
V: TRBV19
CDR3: CASSPGRDYGYTF
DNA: TGTGCCAGTAGCCCAGGGAGGGACTATGGCTACACCTTC

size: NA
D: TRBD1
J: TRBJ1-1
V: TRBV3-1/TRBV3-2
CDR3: CASSQAFLGGNTEAFF
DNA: TGTGCCAGCAGCCAAGCCTTCTTAGGGGGCAACACTGAAGCTTTCTTT

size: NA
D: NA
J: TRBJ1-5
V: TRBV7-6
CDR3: CASSPSRTDSNQPQHF
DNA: TGTGCCAGCAGCCCGTCAAGGACAGATAGCAATCAGCCCCAGCATTTT

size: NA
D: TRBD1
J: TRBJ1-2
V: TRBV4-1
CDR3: CASSQGDSNYGYTF
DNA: TGCGCCAGCAGCCAAGGGGACAGCAACTATGGCTACACCTTC

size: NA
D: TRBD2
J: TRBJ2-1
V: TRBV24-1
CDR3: CATSDPLAGGEQFF
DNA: TGTGCCACCAGTGACCCACTAGCGGGAGGAGAGCAGTTCTTC

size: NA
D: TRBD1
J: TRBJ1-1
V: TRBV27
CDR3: CASTAGRGRLLTEAFF
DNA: TGTGCCAGCACCGCCGGAAGGGGGCGGCTCCTCACTGAAGCTTTCTTT

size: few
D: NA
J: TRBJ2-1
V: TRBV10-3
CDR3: CAISERPQVLEQFF
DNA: TGTGCCATCAGTGAGCGACCTCAGGTGCTCGAGCAGTTCTTC

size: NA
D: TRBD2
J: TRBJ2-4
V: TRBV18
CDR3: CASSPSFRGGTKNIQYF
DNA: TGTGCCAGCTCACCCTCCTTCCGGGGGGGCACCAAAAACATTCAGTACTTC

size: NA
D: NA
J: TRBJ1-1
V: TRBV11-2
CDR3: CASSLAVGRKAFF
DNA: TGTGCCAGCAGCTTAGCTGTGGGGCGAAAAGCTTTCTTT

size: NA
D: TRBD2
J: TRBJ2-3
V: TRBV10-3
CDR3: CAIRSQLAGVTDTQYF
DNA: TGTGCCATCAGGAGCCAACTAGCGGGCGTCACAGATACGCAGTATTTT

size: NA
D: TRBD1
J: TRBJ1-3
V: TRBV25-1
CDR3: CASRTNTGAGNTIYF
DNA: TGTGCCAGCAGGACCAACACAGGGGCAGGAAACACCATATATTTT

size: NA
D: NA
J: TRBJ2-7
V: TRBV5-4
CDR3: CASSGGGGYEQYF
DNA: TGTGCCAGCAGCGGTGGGGGAGGCTACGAGCAGTACTTC

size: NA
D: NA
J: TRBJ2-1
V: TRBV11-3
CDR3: CASSPRVGGGFYEQFF
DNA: TGTGCCAGCAGCCCCCGAGTGGGGGGGGGCTTCTATGAGCAGTTCTTC

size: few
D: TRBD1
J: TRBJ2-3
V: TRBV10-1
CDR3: CASSEDGTGGDTQYF
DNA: TGCGCCAGCAGTGAGGATGGGACAGGGGGAGATACGCAGTATTTT

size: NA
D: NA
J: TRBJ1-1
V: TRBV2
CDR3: CASLREGNTEAFF
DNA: TGTGCCAGCCTCAGGGAGGGGAACACTGAAGCTTTCTTT

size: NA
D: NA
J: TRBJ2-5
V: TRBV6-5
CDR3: CASSYDRGGLPQTQYF
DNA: TGTGCCAGCAGTTACGACAGGGGAGGGCTGCCGCAGACCCAGTACTTC

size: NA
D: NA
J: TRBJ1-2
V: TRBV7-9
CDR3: CASSSAGTGDYGYTF
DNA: TGTGCCAGCAGTTCAGCGGGGACCGGGGACTATGGCTACACCTTC

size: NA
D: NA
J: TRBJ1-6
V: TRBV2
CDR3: CASSEVSGGYNSPLHF
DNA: TGTGCCAGCAGTGAAGTTTCAGGAGGTTATAATTCACCCCTCCACTTT

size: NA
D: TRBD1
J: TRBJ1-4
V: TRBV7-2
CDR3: CASSSTGTVNEKLFF
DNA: TGTGCCAGCAGCTCCACCGGGACAGTAAATGAAAAACTGTTTTTT

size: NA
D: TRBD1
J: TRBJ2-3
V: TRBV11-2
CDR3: CASSLGDRGITNTQYF
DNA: TGTGCCAGCAGCCTCGGGGACAGGGGGATCACGAATACGCAGTATTTT

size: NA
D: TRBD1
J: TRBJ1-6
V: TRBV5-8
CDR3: CASYRDSTTYNSPLHF
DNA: TGTGCCAGCTACCGGGACAGCACTACCTATAATTCACCCCTCCACTTT

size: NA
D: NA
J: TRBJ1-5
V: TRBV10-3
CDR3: CAISPTDSNQPQHF
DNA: TGTGCCATCAGCCCGACAGATAGCAATCAGCCCCAGCATTTT

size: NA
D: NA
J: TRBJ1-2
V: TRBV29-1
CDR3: CSVVQFNGYTF
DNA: TGCAGCGTTGTACAGTTCAATGGCTACACCTTC

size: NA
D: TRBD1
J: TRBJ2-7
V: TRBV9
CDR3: CASSAPGMTGAEQYF
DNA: TGTGCCAGCAGCGCCCCCGGGATGACAGGGGCCGAGCAGTACTTC

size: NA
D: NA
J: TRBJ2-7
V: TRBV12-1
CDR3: CASSFARVGDEQYF
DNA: TGTGCCAGCAGCTTTGCGAGGGTAGGCGACGAGCAGTACTTC

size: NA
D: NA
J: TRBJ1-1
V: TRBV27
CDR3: CASREGNTEAFF
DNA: TGTGCCAGCAGAGAGGGTAACACTGAAGCTTTCTTT

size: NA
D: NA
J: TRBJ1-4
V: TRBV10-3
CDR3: CAIRGEVEEKLFF
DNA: TGTGCCATCAGAGGGGAGGTTGAGGAAAAACTGTTTTTT

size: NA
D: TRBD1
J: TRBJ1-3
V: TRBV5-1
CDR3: CASSLASRTGTGNTIYF
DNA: TGCGCCAGCAGCTTGGCCTCTCGGACAGGCACTGGAAACACCATATATTTT

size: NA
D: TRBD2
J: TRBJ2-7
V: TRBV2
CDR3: CASNGGMPYEQYF
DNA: TGTGCCAGCAACGGGGGGATGCCCTACGAGCAGTACTTC